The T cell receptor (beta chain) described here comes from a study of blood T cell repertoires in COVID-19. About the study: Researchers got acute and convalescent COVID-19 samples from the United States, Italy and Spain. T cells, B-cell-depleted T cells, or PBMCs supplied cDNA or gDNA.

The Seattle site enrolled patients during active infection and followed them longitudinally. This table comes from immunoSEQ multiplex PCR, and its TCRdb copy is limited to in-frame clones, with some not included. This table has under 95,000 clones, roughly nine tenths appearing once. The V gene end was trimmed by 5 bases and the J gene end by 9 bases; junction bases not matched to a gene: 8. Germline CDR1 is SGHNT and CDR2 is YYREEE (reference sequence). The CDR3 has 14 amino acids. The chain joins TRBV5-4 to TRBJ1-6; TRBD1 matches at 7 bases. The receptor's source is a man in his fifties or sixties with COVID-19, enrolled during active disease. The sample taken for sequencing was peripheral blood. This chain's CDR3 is CASRRQGSGSPLHF. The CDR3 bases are TGTGCCAGCAGGCGACAGGGAAGTGGTTCACCCCTCCACTTT.